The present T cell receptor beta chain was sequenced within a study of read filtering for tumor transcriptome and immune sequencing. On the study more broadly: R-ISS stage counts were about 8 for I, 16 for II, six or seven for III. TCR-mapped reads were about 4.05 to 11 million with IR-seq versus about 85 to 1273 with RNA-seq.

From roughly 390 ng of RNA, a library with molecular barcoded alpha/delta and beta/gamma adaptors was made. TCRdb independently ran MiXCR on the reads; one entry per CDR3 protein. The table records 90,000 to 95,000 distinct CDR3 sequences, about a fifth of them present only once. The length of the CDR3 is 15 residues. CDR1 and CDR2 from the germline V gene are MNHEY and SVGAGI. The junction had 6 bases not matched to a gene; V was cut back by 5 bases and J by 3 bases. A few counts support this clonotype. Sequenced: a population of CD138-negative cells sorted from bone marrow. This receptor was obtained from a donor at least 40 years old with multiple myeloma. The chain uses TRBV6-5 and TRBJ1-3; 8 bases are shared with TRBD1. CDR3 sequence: CASSPDRGRGNTIYF. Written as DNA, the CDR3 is TGTGCCAGCAGTCCCGACAGGGGCCGTGGAAACACCATATATTTT.